The present T cell receptor beta chain was sequenced within a study of blood T cell repertoires in COVID-19. Sequencing used immunoSEQ multiplex PCR; TCRdb keeps in-frame clones, though not all of them. There are 50,000 to 70,000 clones in the sample; 86% occur only once, and 5.5% to 8.5% lies in the top ten. V was cut by 7 bases and J by 1 base, with 10 bases left in between. Germline CDR1 is WNHNN and CDR2 is SYGVQD (reference sequence). The CDR3 is 13 residues long. Sequencing was done on a sample of peripheral blood. The chain recombines TRBV10-1 with TRBJ1-1; the D gene is possibly TRBD1 (5 bases). The TCR was taken from a middle-aged man with active COVID-19. This chain's CDR3 is CASKGAPNTEAFF. The CDR3 region has the DNA TGCGCCAGCAAAGGGGCCCCGAACACTGAAGCTTTCTTT.